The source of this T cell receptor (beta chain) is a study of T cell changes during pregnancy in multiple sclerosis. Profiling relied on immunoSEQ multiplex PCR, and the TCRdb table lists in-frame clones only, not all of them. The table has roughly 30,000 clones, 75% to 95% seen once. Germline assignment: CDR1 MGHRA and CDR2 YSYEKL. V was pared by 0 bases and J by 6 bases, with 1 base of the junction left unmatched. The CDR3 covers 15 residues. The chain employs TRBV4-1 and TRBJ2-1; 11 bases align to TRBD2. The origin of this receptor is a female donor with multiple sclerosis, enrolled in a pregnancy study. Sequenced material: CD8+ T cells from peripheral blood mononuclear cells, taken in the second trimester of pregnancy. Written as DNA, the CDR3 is TGCGCCAGCAGCCAAGAGGGACTAGCGGTCAATGAGCAGTTCTTC. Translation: CASSQEGLAVNEQFF.